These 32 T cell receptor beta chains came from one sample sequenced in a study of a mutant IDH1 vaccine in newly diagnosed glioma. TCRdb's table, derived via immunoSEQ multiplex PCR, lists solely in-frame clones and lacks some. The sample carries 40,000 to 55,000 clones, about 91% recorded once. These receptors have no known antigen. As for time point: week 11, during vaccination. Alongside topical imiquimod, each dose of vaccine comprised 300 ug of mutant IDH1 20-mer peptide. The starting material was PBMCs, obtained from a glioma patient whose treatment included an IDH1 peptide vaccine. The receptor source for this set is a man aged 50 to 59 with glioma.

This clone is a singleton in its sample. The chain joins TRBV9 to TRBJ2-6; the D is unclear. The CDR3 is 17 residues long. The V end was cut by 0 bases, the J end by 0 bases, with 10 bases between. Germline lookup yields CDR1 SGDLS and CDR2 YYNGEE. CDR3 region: CASSVVPGPSGANVLTF. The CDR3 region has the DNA TGTGCCAGCAGCGTAGTCCCAGGCCCCTCTGGGGCCAACGTCCTGACTTTC.

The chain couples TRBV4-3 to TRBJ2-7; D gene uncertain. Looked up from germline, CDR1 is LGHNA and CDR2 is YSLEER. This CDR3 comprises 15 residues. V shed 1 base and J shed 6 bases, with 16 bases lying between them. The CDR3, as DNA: TGCGCCAGCAGCCAAGCACCGGCGGCCACGGGCGAGCAGTACTTC. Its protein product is CASSQAPAATGEQYF.

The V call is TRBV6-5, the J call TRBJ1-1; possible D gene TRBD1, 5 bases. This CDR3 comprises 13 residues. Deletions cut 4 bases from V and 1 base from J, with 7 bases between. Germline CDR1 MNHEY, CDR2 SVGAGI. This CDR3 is CASSFTGNTEAFF. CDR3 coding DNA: TGTGCCAGCAGTTTCACAGGGAACACTGAAGCTTTCTTT.

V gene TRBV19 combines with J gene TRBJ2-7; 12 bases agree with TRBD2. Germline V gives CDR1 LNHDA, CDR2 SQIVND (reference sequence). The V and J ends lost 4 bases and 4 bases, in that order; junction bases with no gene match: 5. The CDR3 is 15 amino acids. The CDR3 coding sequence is TGTGCCAGTAGTACGCGGACTAGCGGGAATTACGAGCAGTACTTC. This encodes CASSTRTSGNYEQYF.

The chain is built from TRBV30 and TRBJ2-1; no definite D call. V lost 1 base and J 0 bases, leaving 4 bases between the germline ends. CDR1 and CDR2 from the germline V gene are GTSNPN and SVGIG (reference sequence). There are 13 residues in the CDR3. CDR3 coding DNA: TGTGCCTGGAGTGCCCTCTCCTACAATGAGCAGTTCTTC. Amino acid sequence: CAWSALSYNEQFF.

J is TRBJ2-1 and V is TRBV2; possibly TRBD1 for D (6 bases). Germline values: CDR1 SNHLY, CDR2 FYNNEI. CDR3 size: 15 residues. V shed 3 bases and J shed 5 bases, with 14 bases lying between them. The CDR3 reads CASSEPTTGNNEQFF. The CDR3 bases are TGTGCCAGCAGTGAGCCTACTACAGGGAACAATGAGCAGTTCTTC.

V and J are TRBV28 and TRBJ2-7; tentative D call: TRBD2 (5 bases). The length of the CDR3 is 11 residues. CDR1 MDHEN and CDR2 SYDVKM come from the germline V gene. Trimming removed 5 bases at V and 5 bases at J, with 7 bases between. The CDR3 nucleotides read TGTGCCAGCAGTGTGCGGGACGAGCAGTACTTC. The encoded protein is CASSVRDEQYF.

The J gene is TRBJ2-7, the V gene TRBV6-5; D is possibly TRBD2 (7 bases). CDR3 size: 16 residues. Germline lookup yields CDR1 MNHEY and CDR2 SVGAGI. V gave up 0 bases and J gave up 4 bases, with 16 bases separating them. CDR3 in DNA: TGTGCCAGCAGTTACTCGGGGGAGGGGGTTAAGTACGAGCAGTACTTC. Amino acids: CASSYSGEGVKYEQYF.

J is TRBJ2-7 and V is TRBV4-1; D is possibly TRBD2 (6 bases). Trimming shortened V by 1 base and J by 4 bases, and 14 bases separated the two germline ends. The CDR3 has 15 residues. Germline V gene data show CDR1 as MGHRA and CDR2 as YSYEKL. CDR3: CASSQVPAGRYEQYF. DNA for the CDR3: TGCGCCAGCAGCCAAGTACCCGCGGGGAGGTACGAGCAGTACTTC.

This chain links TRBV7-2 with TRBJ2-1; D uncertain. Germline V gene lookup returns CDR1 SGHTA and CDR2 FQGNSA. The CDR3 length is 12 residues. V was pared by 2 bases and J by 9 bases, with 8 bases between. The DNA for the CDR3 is TGTGCCAGCAGCTTACGTGCGGCTGAGCAGTTCTTC. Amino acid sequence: CASSLRAAEQFF.

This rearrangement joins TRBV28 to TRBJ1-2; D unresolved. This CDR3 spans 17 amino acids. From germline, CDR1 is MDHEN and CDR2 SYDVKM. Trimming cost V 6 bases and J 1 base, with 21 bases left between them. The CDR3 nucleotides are TGTGCCAGCAGCCGGACCAGGACGAAGTCAATTAACTATGGCTACACCTTC. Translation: CASSRTRTKSINYGYTF.

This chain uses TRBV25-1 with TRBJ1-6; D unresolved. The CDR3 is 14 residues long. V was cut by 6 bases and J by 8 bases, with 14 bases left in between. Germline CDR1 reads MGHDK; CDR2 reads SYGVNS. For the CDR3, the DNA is TGTGCCAGCAGGGTCCCGGCGGCGGATTCACCCCTCCACTTT. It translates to CASRVPAADSPLHF. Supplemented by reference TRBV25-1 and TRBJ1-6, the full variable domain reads EADIYQTPRYLVIGTGKKITLECSQTMGHDKMYWYQQDPGMELHLIHYSYGVNSTEKGDLSSESTVSRIRTEHFPLTLESARPSHTSQYLCASRVPAADSPLHFGNGTRLTVT.

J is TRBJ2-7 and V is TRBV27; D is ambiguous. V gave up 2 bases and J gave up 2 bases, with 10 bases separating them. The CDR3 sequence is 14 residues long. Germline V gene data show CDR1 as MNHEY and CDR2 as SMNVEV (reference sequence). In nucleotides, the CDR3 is TGTGCCAGCAGTTTAGTTCCAGGCCCCTACGAGCAGTACTTC. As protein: CASSLVPGPYEQYF.

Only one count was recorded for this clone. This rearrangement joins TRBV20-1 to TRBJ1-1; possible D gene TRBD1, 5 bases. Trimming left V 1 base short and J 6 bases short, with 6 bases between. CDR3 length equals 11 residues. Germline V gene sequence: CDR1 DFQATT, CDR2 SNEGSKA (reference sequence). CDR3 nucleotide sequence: TGCAGTGCTAGAGGGGGCGCTGAAGCTTTCTTT. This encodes CSARGGAEAFF.

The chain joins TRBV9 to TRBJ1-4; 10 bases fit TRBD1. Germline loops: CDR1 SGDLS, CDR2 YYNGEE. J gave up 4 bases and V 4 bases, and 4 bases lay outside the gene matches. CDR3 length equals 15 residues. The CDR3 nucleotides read TGTGCCAGCAGCCTCGGACAGGGGGGTAATGAAAAACTGTTTTTT. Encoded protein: CASSLGQGGNEKLFF.

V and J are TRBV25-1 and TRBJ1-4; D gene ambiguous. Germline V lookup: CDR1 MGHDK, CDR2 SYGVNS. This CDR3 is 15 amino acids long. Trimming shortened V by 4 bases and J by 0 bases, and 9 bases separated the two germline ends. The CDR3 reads CASSVLRSTNEKLFF. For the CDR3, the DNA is TGTGCCAGCAGTGTATTGAGGTCAACTAATGAAAAACTGTTTTTT.

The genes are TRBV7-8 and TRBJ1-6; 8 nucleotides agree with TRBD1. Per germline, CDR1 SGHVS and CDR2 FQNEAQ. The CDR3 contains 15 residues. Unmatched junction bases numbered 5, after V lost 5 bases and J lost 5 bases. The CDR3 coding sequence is TGTGCCAGCAGCAAACACAGGGGGGATAATTCACCCCTCCACTTT. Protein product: CASSKHRGDNSPLHF. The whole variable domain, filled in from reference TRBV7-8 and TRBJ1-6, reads GAGVSQSPRYKVAKRGQDVALRCDPISGHVSLFWYQQALGQGPEFLTYFQNEAQLDKSGLPSDRFFAERPEGSVSTLKIQRTQQEDSAVYLCASSKHRGDNSPLHFGNGTRLTVT.

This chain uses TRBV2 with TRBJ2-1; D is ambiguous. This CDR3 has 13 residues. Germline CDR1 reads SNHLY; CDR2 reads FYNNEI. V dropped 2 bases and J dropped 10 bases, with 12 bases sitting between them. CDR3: CASSETSEGEQFF. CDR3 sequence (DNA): TGTGCCAGCAGTGAAACGTCCGAAGGGGAGCAGTTCTTC.

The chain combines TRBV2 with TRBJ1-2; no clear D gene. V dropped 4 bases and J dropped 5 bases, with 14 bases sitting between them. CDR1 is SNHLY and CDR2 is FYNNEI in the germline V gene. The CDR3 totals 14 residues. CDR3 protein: CASSGVVPQYGYTF. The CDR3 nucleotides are TGTGCCAGCAGTGGGGTCGTACCCCAATATGGCTACACCTTC.

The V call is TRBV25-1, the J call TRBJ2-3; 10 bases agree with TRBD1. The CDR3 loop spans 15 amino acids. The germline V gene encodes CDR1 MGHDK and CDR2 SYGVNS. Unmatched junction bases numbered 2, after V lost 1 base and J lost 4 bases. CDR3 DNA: TGTGCCAGCAGTGAATGGACAGGGGGTGCAGATACGCAGTATTTT. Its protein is CASSEWTGGADTQYF.

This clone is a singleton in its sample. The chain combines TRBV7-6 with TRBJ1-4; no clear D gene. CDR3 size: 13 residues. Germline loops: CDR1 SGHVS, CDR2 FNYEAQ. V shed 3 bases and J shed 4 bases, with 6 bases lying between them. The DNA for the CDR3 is TGTGCCAGCAGCTTTCAGGATAATGAAAAACTGTTTTTT. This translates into CASSFQDNEKLFF. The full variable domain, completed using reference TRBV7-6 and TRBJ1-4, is GAGVSQSPRYKVTKRGQDVALRCDPISGHVSLYWYRQALGQGPEFLTYFNYEAQQDKSGLPNDRFSAERPEGSISTLTIQRTEQRDSAMYRCASSFQDNEKLFFGSGTQLSVL.

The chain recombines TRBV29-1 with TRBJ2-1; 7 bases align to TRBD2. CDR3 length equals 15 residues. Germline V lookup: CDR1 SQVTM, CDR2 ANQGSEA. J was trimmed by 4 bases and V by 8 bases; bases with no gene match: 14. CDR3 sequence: CSIPKRREKYNEQFF. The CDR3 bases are TGCAGCATCCCGAAGCGGCGGGAGAAATACAATGAGCAGTTCTTC.

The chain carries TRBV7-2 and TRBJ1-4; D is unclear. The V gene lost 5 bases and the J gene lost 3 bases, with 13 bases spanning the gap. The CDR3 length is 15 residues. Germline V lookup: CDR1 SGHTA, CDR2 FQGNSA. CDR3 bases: TGTGCCAGCAGCGTCCGGCCGTGGTCTAATGAAAAACTGTTTTTT. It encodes CASSVRPWSNEKLFF.

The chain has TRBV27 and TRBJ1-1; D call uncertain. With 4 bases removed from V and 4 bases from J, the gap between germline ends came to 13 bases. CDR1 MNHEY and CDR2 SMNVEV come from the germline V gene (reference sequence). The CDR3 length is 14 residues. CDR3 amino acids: CASSSPEFGTEAFF. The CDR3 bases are TGTGCCAGCAGTTCCCCAGAGTTTGGCACTGAAGCTTTCTTT.

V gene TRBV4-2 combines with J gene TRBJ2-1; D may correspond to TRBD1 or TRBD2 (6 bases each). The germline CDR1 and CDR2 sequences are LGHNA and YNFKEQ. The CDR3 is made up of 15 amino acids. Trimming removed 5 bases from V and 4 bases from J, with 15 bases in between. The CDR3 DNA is TGTGCCAGCAGCGCGGAGGGGGGCGGGTACAATGAGCAGTTCTTC. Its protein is CASSAEGGGYNEQFF.

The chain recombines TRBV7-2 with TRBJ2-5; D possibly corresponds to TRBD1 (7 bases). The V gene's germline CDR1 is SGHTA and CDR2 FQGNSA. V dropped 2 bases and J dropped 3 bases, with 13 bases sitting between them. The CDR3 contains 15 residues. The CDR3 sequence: CASSLTAGGKETQYF. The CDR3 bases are TGTGCCAGCAGCTTAACTGCAGGGGGGAAAGAGACCCAGTACTTC.

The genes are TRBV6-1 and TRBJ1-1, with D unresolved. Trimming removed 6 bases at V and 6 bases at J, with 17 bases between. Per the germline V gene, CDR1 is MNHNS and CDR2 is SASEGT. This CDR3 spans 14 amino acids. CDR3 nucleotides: TGTGCCAGCAGCCGACCGCCCGCGGCTTCTGAAGCTTTCTTT. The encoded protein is CASSRPPAASEAFF.

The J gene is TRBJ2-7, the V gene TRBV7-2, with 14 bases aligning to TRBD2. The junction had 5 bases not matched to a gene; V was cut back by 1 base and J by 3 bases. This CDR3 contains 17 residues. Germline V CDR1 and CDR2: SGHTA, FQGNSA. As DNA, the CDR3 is TGTGCCAGCAGCTTAGTTGGACTAGCGGGGGGCGACTACGAGCAGTACTTC. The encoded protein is CASSLVGLAGGDYEQYF.

CDR3 sequence reads: CAWSGLVKGELFF. The CDR3 nucleotides are TGTGCCTGGAGTGGACTAGTAAAAGGGGAGCTGTTTTTT. V usage is TRBV30 and J usage is TRBJ2-2, with D tentatively TRBD2 (6 bases). The CDR3 spans 13 residues. The germline V gene encodes CDR1 GTSNPN and CDR2 SVGIG (reference sequence). V dropped 1 base and J dropped 8 bases, with 11 bases sitting between them.

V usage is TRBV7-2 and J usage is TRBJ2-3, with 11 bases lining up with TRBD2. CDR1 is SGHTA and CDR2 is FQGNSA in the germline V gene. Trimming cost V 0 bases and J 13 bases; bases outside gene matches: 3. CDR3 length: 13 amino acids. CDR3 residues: CASSLATSGAEYF. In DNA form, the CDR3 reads TGTGCCAGCAGCTTAGCGACTAGCGGGGCCGAGTATTTT.

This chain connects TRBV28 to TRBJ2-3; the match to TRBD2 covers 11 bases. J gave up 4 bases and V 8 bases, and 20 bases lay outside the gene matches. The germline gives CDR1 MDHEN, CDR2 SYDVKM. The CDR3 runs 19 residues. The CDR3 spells CASPPGLAGGLGWADTQYF. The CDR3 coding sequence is TGTGCCAGCCCGCCCGGGCTAGCGGGAGGACTTGGTTGGGCAGATACGCAGTATTTT.

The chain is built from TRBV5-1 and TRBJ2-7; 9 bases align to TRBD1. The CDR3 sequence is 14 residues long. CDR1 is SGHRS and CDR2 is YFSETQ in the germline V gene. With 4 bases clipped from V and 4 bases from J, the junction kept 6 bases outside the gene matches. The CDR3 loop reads CASSTGQGTYEQYF. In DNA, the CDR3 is TGCGCCAGCAGCACAGGACAGGGGACGTACGAGCAGTACTTC.